This T cell receptor (beta chain) comes out of a study of a mutant IDH1 vaccine in newly diagnosed glioma. The overall study: Most patients had radiochemotherapy with temozolomide before enrollment; others had one alone.

Libraries were prepared by immunoSEQ multiplex PCR; TCRdb keeps only in-frame clonotypes and omits some of them. The table has tens of thousands of clones, approximately 83% seen once. CDR1 and CDR2 from the germline V gene are SGHDT and YYEEEE. The CDR3 length is 13 residues. V dropped 4 bases and J dropped 4 bases, with 12 bases sitting between them. Time point in this sample: baseline, week 1 (first vaccination visit). Treatment given: pre-vaccination baseline after standard-of-care therapy. The chain has TRBV5-6 and TRBJ2-7, with no clear D. The TCR was taken from a woman aged 45-65 years with glioma. Sequences were derived from PBMCs, sampled from a glioma patient treated with radiotherapy, temozolomide or both. CDR3 nucleotides: TGTGCCAGCAGCCGTGTCGCGGTGTACGAGCAGTACTTC. Protein product: CASSRVAVYEQYF.